Below are 21 T cell receptor beta chains sequenced from a single sample in a study of control samples from healthy donors and cancer patients. Produced via immunoSEQ multiplex PCR; TCRdb's table is partial and in-frame only. This sample has just over 150,000 clones, with 80% to 90% found just once. Material: blood. The receptors originated from a man aged 25 to 40 in good health.

Here the CDR3 reads CASSRGTEAFF. The CDR3 DNA is TGTGCCAGTAGTCGCGGGACTGAAGCTTTCTTT. This sequence joins TRBV19 and TRBJ1-1; D gene ambiguous. The CDR3 has 11 amino acids. The V gene's germline CDR1 is LNHDA and CDR2 SQIVND (reference sequence). V lost 5 bases and J lost 5, with 6 bases in between.

The chain joins TRBV14 to TRBJ2-7, with D tentatively TRBD2 (6 bases). CDR1 is SGHDN and CDR2 is FVKESK in the germline V gene. Trimming left V 3 bases short and J 4 bases short, with 13 bases between. The CDR3 loop spans 14 amino acids. The CDR3 protein is CASSHPGAAYEQYF. The CDR3 nucleotides read TGTGCCAGCAGCCATCCGGGAGCGGCTTACGAGCAGTACTTC.

In DNA, the CDR3 is TGTGCCAGTACCCTGGGGGGGGTTGGCACTGAAGCTTTCTTT. Amino acids: CASTLGGVGTEAFF. The J gene is TRBJ1-1, the V gene TRBV19, with D perhaps TRBD1 (5 bases). The CDR3 is 14 residues long. Trimming removed 7 bases at V and 4 bases at J, with 16 bases between. Germline V gene sequence: CDR1 LNHDA, CDR2 SQIVND (reference sequence).

The chain couples TRBV7-3 to TRBJ2-7; 13 positions match TRBD2. CDR1 SGHTA and CDR2 FQGTGA come from the germline V gene. V dropped 4 bases and J dropped 6; count of bases not matched to a gene: 3. CDR3 length: 14 amino acids. The CDR3 here is CASSSGLAGAEQYF. The CDR3 DNA is TGTGCCAGCAGCTCTGGACTAGCGGGAGCCGAGCAGTACTTC. Using reference TRBV7-3 and TRBJ2-7 for the parts outside the CDR3, the full variable domain is GAGVSQTPSNKVTEKGKYVELRCDPISGHTALYWYRQSLGQGPEFLIYFQGTGAADDSGLPNDRFFAVRPEGSVSTLKIQRTERGDSAVYLCASSSGLAGAEQYFGPGTRLTVT.

The CDR3: CASSLGMGFNEKLFF. CDR3 sequence (DNA): TGCGCCAGCAGCTTGGGCATGGGGTTTAATGAAAAACTGTTTTTT. The V call is TRBV5-1, the J call TRBJ1-4, with unresolved D. The CDR3 is made up of 15 amino acids. The V and J ends lost 0 bases and 4 bases respectively, with 10 bases between them. The V gene's germline CDR1 is SGHRS and CDR2 YFSETQ. Drawing the rest from reference TRBV5-1 and TRBJ1-4, the complete variable domain is KAGVTQTPRYLIKTRGQQVTLSCSPISGHRSVSWYQQTPGQGLQFLFEYFSETQRNKGNFPGRFSGRQFSNSRSEMNVSTLELGDSALYLCASSLGMGFNEKLFFGSGTQLSVL.

This clone was detected only once. This sequence joins TRBV9 and TRBJ1-5, with 8 bases fitting TRBD1. CDR1 SGDLS and CDR2 YYNGEE come from the germline V gene. The CDR3 totals 15 residues. V lost 3 bases to trimming and J lost 5 bases; unmatched junction nucleotides: 7. The CDR3 loop reads CASSATGVFYQPQHF. The DNA for the CDR3 is TGTGCCAGCAGCGCGACAGGGGTTTTCTATCAGCCCCAGCATTTT.

The chain links TRBV7-9 to TRBJ2-2; D might be TRBD1 or TRBD2, each matching 5 bases. Germline CDR1 SEHNR, CDR2 FQNEAQ (reference sequence). The CDR3 contains 14 residues. V gave up 9 bases and J gave up 3 bases, with 14 bases separating them. CDR3 protein: CARGRGIDTGELFF. The CDR3 nucleotides read TGTGCCAGGGGACGGGGAATTGACACCGGGGAGCTGTTTTTT.

Worth noting for this clone: A junction boundary mismatches the germline segment, possibly from a read error. V and J are TRBV12-3 or TRBV12-4 and TRBJ1-1; D may be TRBD1 (5 bases). There are 13 residues in the CDR3. This CDR3 reads CASSPGGYTEASF. In DNA form, the CDR3 reads TGTGCCAGCAGCCCGGGGGGGTACACTGAAGCTTCCTTT.

This clone has only a few counts. V is TRBV15 and J is TRBJ2-3; 10 bases agree with TRBD2. Per germline, CDR1 LNHNV and CDR2 YYDKDF (reference sequence). V was clipped by 0 bases and J by 3 bases; unmatched bases: 3. The CDR3 consists of 16 residues. This CDR3 reads CATSRDQGLATDTQYF. In DNA form, the CDR3 reads TGTGCCACCAGCAGAGATCAGGGACTAGCGACAGATACGCAGTATTTT. Complete variable domain (other parts from reference TRBV15 and TRBJ2-3): DAMVIQNPRYQVTQFGKPVTLSCSQTLNHNVMYWYQQKSSQAPKLLFHYYDKDFNNEADTPDNFQSRRPNTSFCFLDIRSPGLGDTAMYLCATSRDQGLATDTQYFGPGTRLTVL.

V usage is TRBV12-3 or TRBV12-4 and J usage is TRBJ1-2, with D possibly TRBD1 on 5 matching bases. This CDR3 comprises 13 residues. The V end lost 6 bases, the J end lost 4 bases, and 12 bases lay between the germline ends. DNA of the CDR3: TGTGCCAGCAGCCCGCAGGGAATCTATGGCTACACCTTC. Its protein product is CASSPQGIYGYTF.

This clone occurred a few times. This sequence joins TRBV7-2 and TRBJ1-2; D gene uncertain. CDR1 and CDR2 (germline): SGHTA, FQGNSA. CDR3 length: 15 residues. V gave up 1 base and J gave up 4 bases, with 13 bases separating them. The CDR3 DNA is TGTGCCAGCAGCTTAGAACGAAGTTCTACCTATGGCTACACCTTC. This gives the protein CASSLERSSTYGYTF.

This clone was counted only a few times. The chain links TRBV4-2 to TRBJ1-5, with 9 bases lining up with TRBD1. Trimming cost V 3 bases and J 1 base; bases outside gene matches: 4. This CDR3 is built from 16 residues. Germline V gene data show CDR1 as LGHNA and CDR2 as YNFKEQ. CDR3 region: CASSQEGQGSNQPQHF. In nucleotides, the CDR3 is TGTGCCAGCAGCCAGGAGGGACAGGGCAGCAATCAGCCCCAGCATTTT.

This chain links TRBV5-4 with TRBJ1-1; TRBD1 is a possible D gene (6 bases). CDR3 length equals 13 residues. Germline CDR1 reads SGHNT; CDR2 reads YYREEE (reference sequence). Trimming took 8 bases from V and 1 from J, leaving 12 bases between them. The CDR3 sequence: CASRQEKNTEAFF. DNA of the CDR3: TGTGCCAGTAGACAGGAAAAGAACACTGAAGCTTTCTTT.

The chain combines TRBV15 with TRBJ2-1; D may match TRBD1 or TRBD2 (5 bases each). Between the trimmed V and J ends, which lost 0 bases and 9 bases, there was a span of 9 bases. Germline V gene lookup returns CDR1 LNHNV and CDR2 YYDKDF (reference sequence). The CDR3 has 13 amino acids. CDR3 nucleotides: TGTGCCACCAGCAGAGATGGGGCGGGTGAGCAGTTCTTC. Residues: CATSRDGAGEQFF.

V gene TRBV5-1 combines with J gene TRBJ2-7; tentatively, D is TRBD2 (5 bases). Germline V lookup: CDR1 SGHRS, CDR2 YFSETQ. This CDR3 region has 13 residues. The V end lost 3 bases, the J end lost 7 bases, and 14 bases lay between the germline ends. The CDR3 bases are TGCGCCAGCAGCTCACTTGCCTCGGGGGAGCAGTACTTC. It is translated as CASSSLASGEQYF.

V usage is TRBV7-9 and J usage is TRBJ1-3; D is ambiguous. Germline loops: CDR1 SEHNR, CDR2 FQNEAQ (reference sequence). This CDR3 is 16 amino acids long. The germline V and J ends were trimmed by 3 bases and 0 bases, with 12 bases remaining between them. CDR3 coding DNA: TGTGCCAGCAGCTTGAGGCAAACTTACTCTGGAAACACCATATATTTT. Its protein is CASSLRQTYSGNTIYF.

The genes are TRBV15 and TRBJ1-5; D is possibly TRBD1 (5 bases). The CDR3 runs to 15 residues. V shed 0 bases and J shed 7 bases, with 13 bases lying between them. Per the germline V gene, CDR1 is LNHNV and CDR2 is YYDKDF (reference sequence). CDR3 residues: CATSRDWGGIQPQHF. The CDR3 nucleotides are TGTGCCACCAGCAGAGATTGGGGGGGAATCCAGCCCCAGCATTTT. The full variable domain, its missing parts supplied by reference TRBV15 and TRBJ1-5, is DAMVIQNPRYQVTQFGKPVTLSCSQTLNHNVMYWYQQKSSQAPKLLFHYYDKDFNNEADTPDNFQSRRPNTSFCFLDIRSPGLGDTAMYLCATSRDWGGIQPQHFGDGTRLSIL.

The chain employs TRBV14 and TRBJ2-7; possibly TRBD2 for D (6 bases). V was shortened by 0 bases and J by 4 bases, with 19 bases between the two germline ends. The germline V gene encodes CDR1 SGHDN and CDR2 FVKESK. The CDR3 sequence is 17 residues long. The DNA for the CDR3 is TGTGCCAGCAGCCAAGATAGTTTGGGACTCGTCAATTACGAGCAGTACTTC. Translated, it gives CASSQDSLGLVNYEQYF.

The chain has TRBV12-3 or TRBV12-4 and TRBJ1-1, with D perhaps matching TRBD1 (6 bases). The CDR3 totals 12 residues. Trimming took off 2 bases at V and 11 bases at J, with 12 bases between the two ends. The CDR3 spells CASSLRQGRAFF. In DNA form, the CDR3 reads TGTGCCAGCAGTTTAAGGCAGGGGCGGGCTTTCTTT.

V is TRBV19 and J is TRBJ1-5; D gene unclear. V was trimmed by 3 bases and J by 0 bases, leaving 12 bases between them. The CDR3 runs 16 residues. Germline V CDR1 and CDR2: LNHDA, SQIVND (reference sequence). The CDR3 sequence is CASSMVTPSSNQPQHF. The DNA for the CDR3 is TGTGCCAGTAGTATGGTCACCCCCTCTAGCAATCAGCCCCAGCATTTT.

The chain carries TRBV6-1 and TRBJ1-3; perhaps TRBD1 as D (6 bases). The germline gives CDR1 MNHNS, CDR2 SASEGT. The V gene lost 2 bases and the J gene lost 6 bases, with 17 bases spanning the gap. This CDR3 has 16 amino acids. In nucleotides, the CDR3 is TGTGCCAGCAGTGAATATCCCGGGGGGCGCGTAAACACCATATATTTT. This gives the protein CASSEYPGGRVNTIYF.